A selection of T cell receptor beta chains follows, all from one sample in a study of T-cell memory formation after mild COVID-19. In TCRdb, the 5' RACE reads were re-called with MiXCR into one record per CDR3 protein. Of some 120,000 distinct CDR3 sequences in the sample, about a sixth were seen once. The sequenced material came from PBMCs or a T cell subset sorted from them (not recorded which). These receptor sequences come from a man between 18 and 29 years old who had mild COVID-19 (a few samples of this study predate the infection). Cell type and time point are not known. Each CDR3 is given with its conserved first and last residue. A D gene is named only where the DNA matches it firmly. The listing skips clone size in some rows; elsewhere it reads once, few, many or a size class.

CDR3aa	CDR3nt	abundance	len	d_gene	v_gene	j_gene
CASSLGSGSETQYF	TGCGCCAGCAGCTTGGGATCCGGGTCTGAGACCCAGTACTTC	many	14	-	TRBV5-1	TRBJ2-5
CASSVTRKVNEQFF	TGTGCCAGCAGCGTAACAAGGAAGGTCAATGAGCAGTTCTTC	-	14	-	TRBV5-6	TRBJ2-1
CASSDSWRGGPDTQYF	TGTGCCAGCAGTGACTCCTGGCGGGGGGGCCCAGATACGCAGTATTTT	-	16	TRBD2	TRBV6-4	TRBJ2-3
CASSLEAGDTQYF	TGTGCCAGCAGCTTAGAGGCAGGAGATACGCAGTATTTT	-	13	-	TRBV7-7	TRBJ2-3
CASSPEGGGQPQHF	TGCGCCAGCAGCCCTGAGGGGGGCGGCCAGCCCCAGCATTTT	-	14	-	TRBV5-1	TRBJ1-5
CASTSGTTETQYF	TGCGCCAGCACCTCCGGGACAACGGAGACCCAGTACTTC	few	13	-	TRBV5-1	TRBJ2-5
CASSSGRGNWWYEQFF	TGTGCCAGCAGCTCAGGGCGGGGGAATTGGTGGTATGAGCAGTTCTTC	-	16	TRBD2	TRBV7-9	TRBJ2-1
CASSLVSGGLETQYF	TGTGCCAGCAGCTTAGTCTCCGGGGGACTCGAGACCCAGTACTTC	-	15	-	TRBV7-9	TRBJ2-5
CASSSTGTPDTQYF	TGCGCCAGCAGCTCTACCGGGACTCCAGATACGCAGTATTTT	few	14	-	TRBV5-1	TRBJ2-3
CASSDGLYEQFF	TGTGCCAGCAGTGACGGACTTTATGAGCAGTTCTTC	-	12	-	TRBV3-1	TRBJ2-1